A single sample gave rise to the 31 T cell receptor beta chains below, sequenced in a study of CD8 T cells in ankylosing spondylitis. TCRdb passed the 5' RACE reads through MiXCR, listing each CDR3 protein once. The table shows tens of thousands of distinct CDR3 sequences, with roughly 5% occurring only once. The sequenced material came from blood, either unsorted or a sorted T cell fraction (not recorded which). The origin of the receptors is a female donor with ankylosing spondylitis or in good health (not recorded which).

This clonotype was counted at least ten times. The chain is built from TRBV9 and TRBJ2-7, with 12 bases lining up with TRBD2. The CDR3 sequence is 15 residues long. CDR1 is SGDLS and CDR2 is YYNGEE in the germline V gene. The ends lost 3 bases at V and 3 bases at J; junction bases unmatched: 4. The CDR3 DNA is TGTGCCAGCAGCGAGGGACTAGCGGGCAACTACGAGCAGTACTTC. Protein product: CASSEGLAGNYEQYF.

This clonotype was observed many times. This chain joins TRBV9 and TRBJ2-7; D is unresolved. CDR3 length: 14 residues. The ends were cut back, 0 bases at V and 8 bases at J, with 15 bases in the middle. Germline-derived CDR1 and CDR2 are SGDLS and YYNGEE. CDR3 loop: CASSVEDRGRQQYF. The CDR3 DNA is TGTGCCAGCAGCGTAGAGGATCGCGGCCGTCAGCAGTACTTC. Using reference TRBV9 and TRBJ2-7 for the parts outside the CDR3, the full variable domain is DSGVTQTPKHLITATGQRVTLRCSPRSGDLSVYWYQQSLDQGLQFLIQYYNGEERAKGNILERFSAQQFPDLHSELNLSSLELGDSALYFCASSVEDRGRQQYFGPGTRLTVT.

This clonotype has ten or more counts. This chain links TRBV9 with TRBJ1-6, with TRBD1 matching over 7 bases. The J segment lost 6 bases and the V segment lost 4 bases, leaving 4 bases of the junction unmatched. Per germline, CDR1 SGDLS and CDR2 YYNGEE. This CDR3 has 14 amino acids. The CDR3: CASSPGQINSPLHF. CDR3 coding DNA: TGTGCCAGCAGCCCGGGACAGATTAATTCACCCCTCCACTTT.

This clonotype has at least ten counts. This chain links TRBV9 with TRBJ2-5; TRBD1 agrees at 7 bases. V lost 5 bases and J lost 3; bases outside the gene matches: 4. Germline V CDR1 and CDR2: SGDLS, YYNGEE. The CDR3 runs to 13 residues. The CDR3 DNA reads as TGTGCCAGCAGGAATACAGGGGAAGAGACCCAGTACTTC. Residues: CASRNTGEETQYF.

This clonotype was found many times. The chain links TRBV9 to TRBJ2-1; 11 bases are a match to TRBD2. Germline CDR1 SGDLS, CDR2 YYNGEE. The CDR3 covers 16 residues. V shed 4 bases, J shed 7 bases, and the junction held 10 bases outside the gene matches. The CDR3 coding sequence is TGTGCCAGCAGCATAAGGCGGGCTAGCGGGAGGAATGAGCAGTTCTTC. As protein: CASSIRRASGRNEQFF.

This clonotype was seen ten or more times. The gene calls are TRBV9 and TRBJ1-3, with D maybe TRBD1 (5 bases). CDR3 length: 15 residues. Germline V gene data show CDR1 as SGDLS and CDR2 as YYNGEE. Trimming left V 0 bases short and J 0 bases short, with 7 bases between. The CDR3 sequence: CASSVGGVSGNTIYF. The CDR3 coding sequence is TGTGCCAGCAGCGTAGGGGGCGTCTCTGGAAACACCATATATTTT.

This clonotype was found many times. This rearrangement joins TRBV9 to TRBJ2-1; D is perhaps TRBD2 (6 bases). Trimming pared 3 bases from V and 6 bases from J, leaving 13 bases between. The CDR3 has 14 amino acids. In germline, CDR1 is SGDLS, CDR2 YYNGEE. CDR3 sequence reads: CASSATGAINEQFF. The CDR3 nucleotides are TGTGCCAGCAGCGCCACGGGAGCAATCAATGAGCAGTTCTTC.

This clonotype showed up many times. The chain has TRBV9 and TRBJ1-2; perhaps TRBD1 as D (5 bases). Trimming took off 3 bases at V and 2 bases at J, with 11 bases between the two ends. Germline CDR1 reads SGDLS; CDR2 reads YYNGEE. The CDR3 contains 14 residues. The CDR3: CASSGPQGNYGYTF. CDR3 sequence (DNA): TGTGCCAGCAGCGGCCCTCAGGGAAACTATGGCTACACCTTC. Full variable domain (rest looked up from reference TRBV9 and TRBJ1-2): DSGVTQTPKHLITATGQRVTLRCSPRSGDLSVYWYQQSLDQGLQFLIQYYNGEERAKGNILERFSAQQFPDLHSELNLSSLELGDSALYFCASSGPQGNYGYTFGSGTRLTVV.

CDR3 loop: CASSLVAGELFF. The CDR3 region has the DNA TGTGCCAGCAGCCTCGTCGCCGGGGAGCTGTTTTTT. The genes are TRBV9 and TRBJ2-2; no reliable D call. The CDR3 extends over 12 amino acids. The ends were cut back, 4 bases at V and 6 bases at J, with 7 bases in the middle. The V gene's germline CDR1 is SGDLS and CDR2 YYNGEE.

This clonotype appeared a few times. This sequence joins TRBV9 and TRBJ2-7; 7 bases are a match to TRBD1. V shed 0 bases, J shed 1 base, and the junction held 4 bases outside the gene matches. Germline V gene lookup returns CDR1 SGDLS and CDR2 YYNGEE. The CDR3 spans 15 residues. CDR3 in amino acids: CASSVGDSLSYEQYF. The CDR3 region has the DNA TGTGCCAGCAGCGTAGGGGACAGCCTGTCCTACGAGCAGTACTTC.

The CDR3 region is CASSVTASGKYEQYF. CDR3 DNA sequence: TGTGCCAGCAGCGTGACAGCTAGCGGGAAGTACGAGCAGTACTTC. The rearrangement joins TRBV9 to TRBJ2-7; TRBD2 aligns across 9 bases. Germline V CDR1 and CDR2: SGDLS, YYNGEE. V was pared by 2 bases and J by 4 bases, with 7 bases of the junction left unmatched. The CDR3 runs to 15 residues.

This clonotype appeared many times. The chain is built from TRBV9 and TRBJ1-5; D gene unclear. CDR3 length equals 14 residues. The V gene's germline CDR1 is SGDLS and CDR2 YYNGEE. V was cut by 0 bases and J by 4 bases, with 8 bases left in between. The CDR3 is CASSVGSVNQPQHF. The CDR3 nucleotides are TGTGCCAGCAGCGTAGGTTCCGTTAATCAGCCCCAGCATTTT.

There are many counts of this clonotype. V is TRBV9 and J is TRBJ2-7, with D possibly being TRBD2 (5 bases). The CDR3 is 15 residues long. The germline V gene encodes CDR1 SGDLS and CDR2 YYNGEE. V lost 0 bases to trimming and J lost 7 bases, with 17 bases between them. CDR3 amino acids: CASSVGVSRTGEQYF. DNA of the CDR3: TGTGCCAGCAGCGTAGGCGTCAGCAGAACGGGGGAGCAGTACTTC. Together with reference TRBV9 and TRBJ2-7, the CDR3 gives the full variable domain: DSGVTQTPKHLITATGQRVTLRCSPRSGDLSVYWYQQSLDQGLQFLIQYYNGEERAKGNILERFSAQQFPDLHSELNLSSLELGDSALYFCASSVGVSRTGEQYFGPGTRLTVT.

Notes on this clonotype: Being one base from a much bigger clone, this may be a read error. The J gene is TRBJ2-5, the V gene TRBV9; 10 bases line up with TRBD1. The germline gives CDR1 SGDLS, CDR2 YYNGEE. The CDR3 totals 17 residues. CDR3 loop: CASSFRDRGLYQGTQYF. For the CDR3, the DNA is TGTGCCAGCAGCTTCCGGGACAGGGGCTTGTACCAAGGGACCCAGTACTTC.

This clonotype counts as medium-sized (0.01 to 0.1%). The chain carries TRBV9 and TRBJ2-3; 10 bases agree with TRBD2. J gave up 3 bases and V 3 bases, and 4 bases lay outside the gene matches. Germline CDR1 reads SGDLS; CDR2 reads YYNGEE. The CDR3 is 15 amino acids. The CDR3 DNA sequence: TGTGCCAGCAGCGCCAGAGCGGGAGGGACAGATACGCAGTATTTT. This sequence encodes CASSARAGGTDTQYF. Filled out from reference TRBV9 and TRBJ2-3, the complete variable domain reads DSGVTQTPKHLITATGQRVTLRCSPRSGDLSVYWYQQSLDQGLQFLIQYYNGEERAKGNILERFSAQQFPDLHSELNLSSLELGDSALYFCASSARAGGTDTQYFGPGTRLTVL.

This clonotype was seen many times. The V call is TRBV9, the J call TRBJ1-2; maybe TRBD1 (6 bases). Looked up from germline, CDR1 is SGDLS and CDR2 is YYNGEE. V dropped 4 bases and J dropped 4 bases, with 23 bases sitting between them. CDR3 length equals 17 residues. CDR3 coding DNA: TGTGCCAGCAGCCGGCTTGACAGACAGGAGGGTAGCTATGGCTACACCTTC. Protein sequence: CASSRLDRQEGSYGYTF.

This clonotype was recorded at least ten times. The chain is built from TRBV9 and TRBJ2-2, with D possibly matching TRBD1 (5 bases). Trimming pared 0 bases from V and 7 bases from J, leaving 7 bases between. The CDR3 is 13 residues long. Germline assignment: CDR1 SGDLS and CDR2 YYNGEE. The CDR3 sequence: CASSVGGHGELFF. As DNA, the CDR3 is TGTGCCAGCAGCGTAGGAGGACACGGGGAGCTGTTTTTT.

Here the CDR3 reads CASSVDRAGANVLTF. Here the CDR3 DNA reads TGTGCCAGCAGCGTAGACAGGGCTGGGGCCAACGTCCTGACTTTC. This chain links TRBV9 with TRBJ2-6, with TRBD1 as a possible D gene (6 bases). Deletions cut 0 bases from V and 2 bases from J, with 6 bases between. Looked up from germline, CDR1 is SGDLS and CDR2 is YYNGEE. The CDR3 extends over 15 amino acids.

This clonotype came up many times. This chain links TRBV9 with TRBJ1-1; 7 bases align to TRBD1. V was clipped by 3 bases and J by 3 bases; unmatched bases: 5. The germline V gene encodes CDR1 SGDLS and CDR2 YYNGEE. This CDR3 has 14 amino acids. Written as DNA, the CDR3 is TGTGCCAGCAGCGACCAGGGGGGTCACACTGAAGCTTTCTTT. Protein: CASSDQGGHTEAFF.

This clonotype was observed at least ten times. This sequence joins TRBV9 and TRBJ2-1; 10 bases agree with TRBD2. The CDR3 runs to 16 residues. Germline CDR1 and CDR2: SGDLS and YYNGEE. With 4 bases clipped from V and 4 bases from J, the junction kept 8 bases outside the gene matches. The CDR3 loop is CASSTSGGAEYNEQFF. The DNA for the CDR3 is TGTGCCAGCAGCACGAGCGGGGGGGCGGAGTACAATGAGCAGTTCTTC.

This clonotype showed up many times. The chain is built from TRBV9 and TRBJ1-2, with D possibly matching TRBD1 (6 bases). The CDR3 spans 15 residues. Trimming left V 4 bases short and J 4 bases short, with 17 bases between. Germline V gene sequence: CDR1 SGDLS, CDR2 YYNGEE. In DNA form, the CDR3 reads TGTGCCAGCAGCCTAAACAGGGTTACAGGCTATGGCTACACCTTC. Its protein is CASSLNRVTGYGYTF.

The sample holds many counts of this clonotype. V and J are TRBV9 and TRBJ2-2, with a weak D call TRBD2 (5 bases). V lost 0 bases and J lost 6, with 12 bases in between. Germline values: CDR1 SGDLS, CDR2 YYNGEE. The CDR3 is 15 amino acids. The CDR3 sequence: CASSVDQSRAGELFF. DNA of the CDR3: TGTGCCAGCAGCGTAGACCAATCGCGGGCCGGGGAGCTGTTTTTT.

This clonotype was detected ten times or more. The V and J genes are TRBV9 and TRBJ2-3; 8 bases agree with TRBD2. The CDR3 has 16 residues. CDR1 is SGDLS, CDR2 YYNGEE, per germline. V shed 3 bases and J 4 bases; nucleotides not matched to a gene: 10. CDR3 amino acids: CASSADPGGRSDTQYF. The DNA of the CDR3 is TGTGCCAGCAGCGCCGACCCGGGGGGGCGGTCAGATACGCAGTATTTT.

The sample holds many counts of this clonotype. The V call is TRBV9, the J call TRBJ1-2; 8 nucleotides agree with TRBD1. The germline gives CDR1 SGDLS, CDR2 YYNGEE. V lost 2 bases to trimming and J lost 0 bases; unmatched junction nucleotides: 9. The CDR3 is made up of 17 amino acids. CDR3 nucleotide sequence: TGTGCCAGCAGCGTCCAGGGGGCCTATCCAACTAACTATGGCTACACCTTC. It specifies CASSVQGAYPTNYGYTF.

CDR3 bases: TGTGCCAGCAGCGTAGATCCGGGACAGACTTCGGTGCAGTTCTTC. Translating gives CASSVDPGQTSVQFF. The chain has TRBV9 and TRBJ2-1, with TRBD1 matching over 7 bases. Germline trimming cut 0 bases from V and 12 bases from J; bases unmatched to any gene: 12. The CDR3 is made up of 15 amino acids. Germline assignment: CDR1 SGDLS and CDR2 YYNGEE.

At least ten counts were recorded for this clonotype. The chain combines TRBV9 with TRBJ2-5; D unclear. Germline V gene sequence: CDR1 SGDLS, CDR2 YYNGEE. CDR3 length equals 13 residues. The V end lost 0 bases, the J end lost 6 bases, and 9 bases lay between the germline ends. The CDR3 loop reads CASSVESLKTQYF. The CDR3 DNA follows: TGTGCCAGCAGCGTAGAATCCCTAAAGACCCAGTACTTC.

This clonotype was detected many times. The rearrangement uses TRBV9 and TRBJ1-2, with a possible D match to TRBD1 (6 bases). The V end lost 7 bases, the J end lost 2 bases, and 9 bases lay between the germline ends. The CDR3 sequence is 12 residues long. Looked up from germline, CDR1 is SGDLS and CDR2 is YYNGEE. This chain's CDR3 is CASRGLNYGYTF. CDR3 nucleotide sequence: TGTGCCAGCCGGGGGCTCAACTATGGCTACACCTTC. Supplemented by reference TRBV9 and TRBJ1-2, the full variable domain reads DSGVTQTPKHLITATGQRVTLRCSPRSGDLSVYWYQQSLDQGLQFLIQYYNGEERAKGNILERFSAQQFPDLHSELNLSSLELGDSALYFCASRGLNYGYTFGSGTRLTVV.

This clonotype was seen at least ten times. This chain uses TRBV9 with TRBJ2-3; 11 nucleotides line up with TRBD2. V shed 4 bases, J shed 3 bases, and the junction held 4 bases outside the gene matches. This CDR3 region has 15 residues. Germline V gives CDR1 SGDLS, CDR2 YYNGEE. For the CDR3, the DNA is TGTGCCAGCAGCATGGGACTAGCGGATACAGATACGCAGTATTTT. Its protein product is CASSMGLADTDTQYF.

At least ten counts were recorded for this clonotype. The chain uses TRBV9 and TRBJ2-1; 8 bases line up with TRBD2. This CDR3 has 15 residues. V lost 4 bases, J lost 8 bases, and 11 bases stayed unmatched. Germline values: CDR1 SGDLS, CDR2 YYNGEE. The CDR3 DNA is TGTGCCAGCAGCCCTCTGCCGGGGGGGCCCGATGAGCAGTTCTTC. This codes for CASSPLPGGPDEQFF.

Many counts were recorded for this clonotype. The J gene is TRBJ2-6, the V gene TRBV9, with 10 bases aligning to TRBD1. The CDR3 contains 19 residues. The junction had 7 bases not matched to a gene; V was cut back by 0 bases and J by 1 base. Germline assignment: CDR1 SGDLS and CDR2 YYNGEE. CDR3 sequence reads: CASSVARDRGPSGANVLTF. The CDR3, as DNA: TGTGCCAGCAGCGTAGCTAGGGACAGGGGTCCATCTGGGGCCAACGTCCTGACTTTC.

CDR3 DNA sequence: TGTGCCAGCAGCGTAGATAGCTCAGATACGCAGTATTTT. Translated: CASSVDSSDTQYF. The chain is built from TRBV9 and TRBJ2-3, with D hard to call. CDR1 SGDLS and CDR2 YYNGEE come from the germline V gene. V lost 0 bases and J lost 4, with 6 bases in between. The CDR3 length is 13 residues.